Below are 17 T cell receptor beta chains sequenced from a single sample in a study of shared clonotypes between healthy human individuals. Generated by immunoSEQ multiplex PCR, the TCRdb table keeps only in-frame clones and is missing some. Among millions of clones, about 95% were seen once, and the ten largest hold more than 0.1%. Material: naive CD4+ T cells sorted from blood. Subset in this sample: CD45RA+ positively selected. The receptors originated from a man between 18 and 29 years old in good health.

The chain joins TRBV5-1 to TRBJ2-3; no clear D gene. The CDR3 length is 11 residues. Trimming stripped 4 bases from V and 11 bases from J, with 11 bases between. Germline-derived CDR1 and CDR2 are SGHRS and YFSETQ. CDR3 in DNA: TGCGCCAGCAGCGGACCCGACGGGCAGTATTTT. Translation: CASSGPDGQYF.

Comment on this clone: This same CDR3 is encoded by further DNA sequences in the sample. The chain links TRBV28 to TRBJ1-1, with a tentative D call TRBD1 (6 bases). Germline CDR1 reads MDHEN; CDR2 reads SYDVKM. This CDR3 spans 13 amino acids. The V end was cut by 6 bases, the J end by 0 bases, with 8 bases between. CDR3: CASRRTVNTEAFF. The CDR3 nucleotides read TGTGCCAGCAGACGGACAGTGAACACTGAAGCTTTCTTT.

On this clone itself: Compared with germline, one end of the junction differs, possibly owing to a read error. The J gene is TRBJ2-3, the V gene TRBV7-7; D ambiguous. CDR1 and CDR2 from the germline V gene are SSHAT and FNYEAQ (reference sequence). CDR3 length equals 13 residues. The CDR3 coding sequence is TGTGCTAGCAGCTTGGAGCGTGGGTATACGCAGTATTTT. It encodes CASSLERGYTQYF.

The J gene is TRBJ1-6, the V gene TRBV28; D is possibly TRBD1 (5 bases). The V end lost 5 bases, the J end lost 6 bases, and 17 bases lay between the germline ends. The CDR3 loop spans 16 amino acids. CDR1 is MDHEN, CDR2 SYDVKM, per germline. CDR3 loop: CASSPSSQGSNSPLHF. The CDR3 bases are TGTGCCAGCAGTCCTTCCTCGCAGGGAAGTAATTCACCCCTCCACTTT.

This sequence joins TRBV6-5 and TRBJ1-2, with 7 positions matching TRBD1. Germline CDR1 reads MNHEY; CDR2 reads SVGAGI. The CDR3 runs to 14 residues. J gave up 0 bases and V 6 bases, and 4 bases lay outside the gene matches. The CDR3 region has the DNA TGTGCCAGCAGGCCCGACAGGGCTAACTATGGCTACACCTTC. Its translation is CASRPDRANYGYTF.

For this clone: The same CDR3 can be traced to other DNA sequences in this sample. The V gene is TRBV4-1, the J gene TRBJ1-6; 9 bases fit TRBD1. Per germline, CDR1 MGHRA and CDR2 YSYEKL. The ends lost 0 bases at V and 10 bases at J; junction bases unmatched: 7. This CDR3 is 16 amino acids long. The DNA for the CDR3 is TGCGCCAGCAGCCAAGAATCCGGGACAGGGCGGTCACCCCTCCACTTT. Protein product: CASSQESGTGRSPLHF.

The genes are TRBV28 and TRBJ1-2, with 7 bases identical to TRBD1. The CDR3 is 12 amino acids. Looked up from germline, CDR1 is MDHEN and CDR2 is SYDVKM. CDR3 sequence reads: CVTGEGVYGYTF. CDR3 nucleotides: TGTGTAACAGGGGAGGGGGTCTATGGCTACACCTTC.

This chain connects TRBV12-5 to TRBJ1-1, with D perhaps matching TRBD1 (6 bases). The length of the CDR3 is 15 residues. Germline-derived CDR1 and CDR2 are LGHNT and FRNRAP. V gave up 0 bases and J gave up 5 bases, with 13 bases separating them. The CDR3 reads CASGLVRVGGTEAFF. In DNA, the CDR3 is TGTGCTAGTGGTTTGGTACGGGTAGGGGGGACTGAAGCTTTCTTT.

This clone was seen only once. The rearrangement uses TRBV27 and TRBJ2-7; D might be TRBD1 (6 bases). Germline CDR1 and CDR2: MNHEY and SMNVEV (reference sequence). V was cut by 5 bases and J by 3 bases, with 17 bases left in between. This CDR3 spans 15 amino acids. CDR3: CASSLQGNKIYEQYF. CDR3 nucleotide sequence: TGTGCCAGCAGTCTACAGGGTAATAAGATCTACGAGCAGTACTTC.

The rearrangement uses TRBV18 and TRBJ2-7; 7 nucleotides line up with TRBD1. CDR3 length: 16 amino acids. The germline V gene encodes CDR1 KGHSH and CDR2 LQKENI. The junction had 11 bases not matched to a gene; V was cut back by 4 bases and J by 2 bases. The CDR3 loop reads CASSRSGTAKTYEQYF. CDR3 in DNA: TGTGCCAGCTCACGTTCCGGGACAGCAAAAACCTACGAGCAGTACTTC.

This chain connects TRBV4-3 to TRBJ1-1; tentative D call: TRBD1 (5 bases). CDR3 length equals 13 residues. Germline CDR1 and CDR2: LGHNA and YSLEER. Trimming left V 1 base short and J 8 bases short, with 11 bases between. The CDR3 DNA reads TGCGCCAGCAGCCAAGGACAGAGACTCGAAGCTTTCTTT. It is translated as CASSQGQRLEAFF.

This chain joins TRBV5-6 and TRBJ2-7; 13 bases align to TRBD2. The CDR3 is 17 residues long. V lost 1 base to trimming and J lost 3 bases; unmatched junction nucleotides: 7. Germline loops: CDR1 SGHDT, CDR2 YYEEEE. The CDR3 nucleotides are TGTGCCAGCAGCTTGACTAGCGGGAGGGGGCTAGGCTACGAGCAGTACTTC. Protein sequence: CASSLTSGRGLGYEQYF.

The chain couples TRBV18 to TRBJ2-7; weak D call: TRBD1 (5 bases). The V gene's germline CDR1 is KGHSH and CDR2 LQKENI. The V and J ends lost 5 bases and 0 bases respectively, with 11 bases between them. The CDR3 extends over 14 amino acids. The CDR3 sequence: CASSTGRYSYEQYF. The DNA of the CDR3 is TGTGCCAGCTCAACAGGACGCTACTCCTACGAGCAGTACTTC.

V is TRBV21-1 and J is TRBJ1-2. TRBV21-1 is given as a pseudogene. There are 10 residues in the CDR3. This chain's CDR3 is CASSREYYTF. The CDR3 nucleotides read TGTGCCAGCAGCAGGGAATACTACACCTTC.

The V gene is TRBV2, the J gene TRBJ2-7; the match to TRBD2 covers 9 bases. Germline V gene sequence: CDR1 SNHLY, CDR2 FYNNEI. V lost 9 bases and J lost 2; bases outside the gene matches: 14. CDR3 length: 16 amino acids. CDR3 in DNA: TGTGCCAGTTCCGGTAACAAGGCGGGAGGGCCCTACGAGCAGTACTTC. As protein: CASSGNKAGGPYEQYF.

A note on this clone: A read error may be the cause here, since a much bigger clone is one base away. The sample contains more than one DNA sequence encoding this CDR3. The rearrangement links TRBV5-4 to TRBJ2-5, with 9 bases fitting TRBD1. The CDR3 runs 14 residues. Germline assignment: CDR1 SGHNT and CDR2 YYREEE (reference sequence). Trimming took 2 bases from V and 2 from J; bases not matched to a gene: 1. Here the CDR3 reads CASSLDRGQETQYF. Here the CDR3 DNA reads TGTGCCAGCAGCTTAGACAGGGGGCAAGAGACCCAGTACTTC.

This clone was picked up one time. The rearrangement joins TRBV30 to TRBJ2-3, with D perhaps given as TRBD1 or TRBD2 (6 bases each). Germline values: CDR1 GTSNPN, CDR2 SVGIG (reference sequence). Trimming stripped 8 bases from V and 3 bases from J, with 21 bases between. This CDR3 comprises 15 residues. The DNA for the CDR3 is TGTGCCCGGGAAGGTCCGGGGGCGAATACAGATACGCAGTATTTT. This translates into CAREGPGANTDTQYF. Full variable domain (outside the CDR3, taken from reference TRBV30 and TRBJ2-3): SQTIHQWPATLVQPVGSPLSLECTVEGTSNPNLYWYRQAAGRGLQLLFYSVGIGQISSEVPQNLSASRPQDRQFILSSKKLLLSDSGFYLCAREGPGANTDTQYFGPGTRLTVL.